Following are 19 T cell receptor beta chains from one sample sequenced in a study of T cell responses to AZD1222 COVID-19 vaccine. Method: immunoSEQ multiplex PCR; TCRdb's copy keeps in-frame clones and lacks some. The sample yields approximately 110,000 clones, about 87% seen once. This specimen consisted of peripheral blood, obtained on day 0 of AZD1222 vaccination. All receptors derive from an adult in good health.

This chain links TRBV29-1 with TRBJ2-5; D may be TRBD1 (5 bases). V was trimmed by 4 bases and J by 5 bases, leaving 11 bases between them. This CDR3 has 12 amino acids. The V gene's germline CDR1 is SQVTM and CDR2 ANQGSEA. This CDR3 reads CSVVQGSETQYF. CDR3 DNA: TGCAGCGTTGTTCAGGGTTCGGAGACCCAGTACTTC.

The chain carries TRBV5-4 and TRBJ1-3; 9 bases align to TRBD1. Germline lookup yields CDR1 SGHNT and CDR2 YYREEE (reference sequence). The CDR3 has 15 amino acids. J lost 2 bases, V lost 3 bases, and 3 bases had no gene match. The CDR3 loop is CASSSDRGTGNTIYF. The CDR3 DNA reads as TGTGCCAGCAGCTCGGACAGGGGAACTGGAAACACCATATATTTT. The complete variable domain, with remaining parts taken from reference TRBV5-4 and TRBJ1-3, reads ETGVTQSPTHLIKTRGQQVTLRCSSQSGHNTVSWYQQALGQGPQFIFQYYREEENGRGNFPPRFSGLQFPNYSSELNVNALELDDSALYLCASSSDRGTGNTIYFGEGSWLTVV.

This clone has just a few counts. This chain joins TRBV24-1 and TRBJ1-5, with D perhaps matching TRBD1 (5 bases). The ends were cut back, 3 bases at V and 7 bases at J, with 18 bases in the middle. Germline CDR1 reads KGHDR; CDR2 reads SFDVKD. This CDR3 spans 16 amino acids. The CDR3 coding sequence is TGTGCCACCAGTGATCCTGCTGCGGGGGAAGGACAGCCCCAGCATTTT. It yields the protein CATSDPAAGEGQPQHF.

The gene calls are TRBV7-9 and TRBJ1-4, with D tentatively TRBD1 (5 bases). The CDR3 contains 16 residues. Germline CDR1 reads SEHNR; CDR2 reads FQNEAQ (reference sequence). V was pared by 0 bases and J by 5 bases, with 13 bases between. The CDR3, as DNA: TGTGCCAGCAGCTTAGCTGGAGCCAGGGAGAATGAAAAACTGTTTTTT. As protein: CASSLAGARENEKLFF.

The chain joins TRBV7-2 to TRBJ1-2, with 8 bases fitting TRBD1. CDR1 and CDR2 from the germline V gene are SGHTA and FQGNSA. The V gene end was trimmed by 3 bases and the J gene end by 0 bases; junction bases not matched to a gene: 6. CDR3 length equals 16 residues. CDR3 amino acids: CASSFRDRSPNYGYTF. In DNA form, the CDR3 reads TGTGCCAGCAGCTTCCGGGACAGGAGCCCTAACTATGGCTACACCTTC.

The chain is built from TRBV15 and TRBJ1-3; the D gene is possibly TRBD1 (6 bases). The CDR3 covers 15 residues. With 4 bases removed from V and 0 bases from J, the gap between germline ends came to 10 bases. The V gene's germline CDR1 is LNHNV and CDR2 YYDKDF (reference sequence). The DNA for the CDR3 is TGTGCCACCAGCATCCGGGACAACTCTGGAAACACCATATATTTT. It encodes CATSIRDNSGNTIYF. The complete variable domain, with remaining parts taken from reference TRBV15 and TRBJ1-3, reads DAMVIQNPRYQVTQFGKPVTLSCSQTLNHNVMYWYQQKSSQAPKLLFHYYDKDFNNEADTPDNFQSRRPNTSFCFLDIRSPGLGDTAMYLCATSIRDNSGNTIYFGEGSWLTVV.

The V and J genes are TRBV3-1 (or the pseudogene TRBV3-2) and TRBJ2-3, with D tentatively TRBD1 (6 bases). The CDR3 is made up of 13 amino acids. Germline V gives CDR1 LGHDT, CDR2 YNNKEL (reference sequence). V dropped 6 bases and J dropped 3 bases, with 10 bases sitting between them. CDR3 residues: CASRGTGTDTQYF. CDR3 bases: TGTGCCAGCAGAGGTACAGGGACAGATACGCAGTATTTT.

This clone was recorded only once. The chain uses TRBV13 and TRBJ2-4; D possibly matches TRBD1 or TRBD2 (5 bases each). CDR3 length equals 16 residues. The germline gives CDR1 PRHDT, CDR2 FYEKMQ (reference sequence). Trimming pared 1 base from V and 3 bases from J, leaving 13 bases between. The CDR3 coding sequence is TGTGCCAGCAGCTTAGATTTGGGACGGGGCAAAAACATTCAGTACTTC. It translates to CASSLDLGRGKNIQYF.

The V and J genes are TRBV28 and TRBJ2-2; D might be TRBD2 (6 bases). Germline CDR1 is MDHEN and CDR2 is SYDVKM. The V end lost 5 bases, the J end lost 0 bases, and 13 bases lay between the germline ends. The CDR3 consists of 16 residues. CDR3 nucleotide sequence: TGTGCCAGCAGTGATCTAGCGCCCACGAACACCGGGGAGCTGTTTTTT. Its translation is CASSDLAPTNTGELFF.

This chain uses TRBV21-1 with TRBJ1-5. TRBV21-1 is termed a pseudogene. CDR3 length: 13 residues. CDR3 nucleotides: TGTGCCAGCAGCAAAGAGGAAAATCAGCCCCAGCATTTT. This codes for CASSKEENQPQHF.

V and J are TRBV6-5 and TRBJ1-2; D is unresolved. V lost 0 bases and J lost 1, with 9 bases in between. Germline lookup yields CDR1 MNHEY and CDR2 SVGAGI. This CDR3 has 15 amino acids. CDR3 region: CASSYSRLDNYGYTF. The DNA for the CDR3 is TGTGCCAGCAGTTACTCGAGGCTTGATAACTATGGCTACACCTTC.

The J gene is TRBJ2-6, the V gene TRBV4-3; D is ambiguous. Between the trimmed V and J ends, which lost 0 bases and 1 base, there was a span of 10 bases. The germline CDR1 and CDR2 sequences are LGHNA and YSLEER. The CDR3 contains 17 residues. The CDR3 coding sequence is TGCGCCAGCAGCCAAGATATTTACGCATCTGGGGCCAACGTCCTGACTTTC. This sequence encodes CASSQDIYASGANVLTF.

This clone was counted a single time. The CDR3 DNA follows: TGTGCCAGCAGCCTGACAGCCTGGAGCTACGAGCAGTACTTC. Amino acids: CASSLTAWSYEQYF. The J gene is TRBJ2-7, the V gene TRBV3-1 (or the pseudogene TRBV3-2); a weak D match, TRBD1 (5 bases). The germline CDR1 and CDR2 sequences are LGHDT and YNNKEL (reference sequence). Trimming took 4 bases from V and 3 from J, leaving 13 bases between them. This CDR3 spans 14 amino acids.

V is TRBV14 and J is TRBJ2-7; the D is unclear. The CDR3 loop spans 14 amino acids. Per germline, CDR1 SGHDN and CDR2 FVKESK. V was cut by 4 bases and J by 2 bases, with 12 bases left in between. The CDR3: CASSPYPSPYEQYF. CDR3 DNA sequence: TGTGCCAGCAGCCCTTACCCGAGTCCCTACGAGCAGTACTTC.

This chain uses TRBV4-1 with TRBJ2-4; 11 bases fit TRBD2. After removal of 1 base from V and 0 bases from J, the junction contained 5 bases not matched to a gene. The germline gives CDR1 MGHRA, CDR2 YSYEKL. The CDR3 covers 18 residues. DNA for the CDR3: TGCGCCAGCAGCCAAGGCGGGACTAGCGGATTAGCCAAAAACATTCAGTACTTC. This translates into CASSQGGTSGLAKNIQYF.

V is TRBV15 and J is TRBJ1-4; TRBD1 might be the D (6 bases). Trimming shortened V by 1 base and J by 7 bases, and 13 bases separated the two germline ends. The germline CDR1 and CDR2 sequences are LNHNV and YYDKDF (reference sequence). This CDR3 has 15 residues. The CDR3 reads CATSRVRGSSEKLFF. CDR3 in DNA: TGTGCCACCAGCAGAGTAAGGGGGTCGAGTGAAAAACTGTTTTTT.

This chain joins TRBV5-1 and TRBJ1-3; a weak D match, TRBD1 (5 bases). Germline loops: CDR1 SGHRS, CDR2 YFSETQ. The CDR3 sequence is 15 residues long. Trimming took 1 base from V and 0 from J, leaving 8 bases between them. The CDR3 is CASSLQGNSGNTIYF. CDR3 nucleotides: TGCGCCAGCAGCTTGCAGGGTAACTCTGGAAACACCATATATTTT.

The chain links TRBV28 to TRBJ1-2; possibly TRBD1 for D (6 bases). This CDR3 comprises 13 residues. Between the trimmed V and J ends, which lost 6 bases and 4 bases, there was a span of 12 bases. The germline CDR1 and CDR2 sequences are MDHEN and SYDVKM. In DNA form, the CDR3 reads TGTGCCAGCAGACCGGAGGGGGGCTATGGCTACACCTTC. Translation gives CASRPEGGYGYTF.

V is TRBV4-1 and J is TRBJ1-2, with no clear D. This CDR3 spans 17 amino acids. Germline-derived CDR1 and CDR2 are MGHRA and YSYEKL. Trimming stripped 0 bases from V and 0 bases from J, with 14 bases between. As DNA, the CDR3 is TGCGCCAGCAGCCAAGATGACGGTTTGTTAGCTAACTATGGCTACACCTTC. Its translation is CASSQDDGLLANYGYTF.